A single sample is the source of the 20 T cell receptor beta chains below, sequenced in a study of T cells in Graves' hyperthyroidism and ophthalmopathy. What was amplified from RNA transcripts were TCR beta CDR3 regions. The HTBI set primed first-round TCR CDR3 RT-PCR. MiXCR, applied by TCRdb to the multiplex PCR reads, yields one record per CDR3 protein. The sample contains 350,000 to 400,000 distinct CDR3 sequences, under 15% of which appear only once. The sample comprised blood. These receptors all stem from a woman aged 25 to 39 with Graves' hyperthyroidism.

This clonotype occurred a few times. The chain carries TRBV5-1 and TRBJ1-1; unclear D gene. CDR1 SGHRS and CDR2 YFSETQ come from the germline V gene. V was pared by 4 bases and J by 6 bases, with 13 bases between. This CDR3 has 13 amino acids. The CDR3 DNA is TGCGCCAGCAGCCCCCTCGGGGAGGCTGAAGCTTTCTTT. Protein product: CASSPLGEAEAFF. Supplemented by reference TRBV5-1 and TRBJ1-1, the full variable domain reads KAGVTQTPRYLIKTRGQQVTLSCSPISGHRSVSWYQQTPGQGLQFLFEYFSETQRNKGNFPGRFSGRQFSNSRSEMNVSTLELGDSALYLCASSPLGEAEAFFGQGTRLTVV.

This clonotype came up a few times. V and J are TRBV4-1 and TRBJ2-2; 10 bases agree with TRBD1. J gave up 6 bases and V 1 base, and 5 bases lay outside the gene matches. The length of the CDR3 is 16 residues. Germline loops: CDR1 MGHRA, CDR2 YSYEKL. CDR3 amino acids: CASSQVGQGSAGELFF. In DNA form, the CDR3 reads TGCGCCAGCAGCCAAGTGGGACAGGGGTCGGCCGGGGAGCTGTTTTTT.

This clonotype was observed a single time. The chain links TRBV12-3 or TRBV12-4 to TRBJ1-2; D perhaps matches TRBD1 (5 bases). The CDR3 consists of 12 residues. Trimming took off 5 bases at V and 4 bases at J, with 8 bases between the two ends. Written as DNA, the CDR3 is TGTGCCAGCAGTCAGGGAGCCTATGGCTACACCTTC. It is translated as CASSQGAYGYTF.

This clonotype was seen a handful of times. V gene TRBV10-3 combines with J gene TRBJ1-1; TRBD1 is a possible D gene (6 bases). CDR1 and CDR2 from the germline V gene are ENHRY and SYGVKD. V lost 4 bases and J lost 1, with 13 bases in between. The CDR3 consists of 15 residues. The CDR3 is CAISGTDRTNTEAFF. The CDR3 DNA sequence: TGTGCCATCAGTGGAACAGACAGGACGAACACTGAAGCTTTCTTT.

V is TRBV5-1 and J is TRBJ2-1, with 10 bases identical to TRBD2. CDR1 and CDR2 from the germline V gene are SGHRS and YFSETQ. CDR3 length: 15 residues. J lost 8 bases, V lost 0 bases, and 5 bases had no gene match. CDR3 nucleotides: TGCGCCAGCAGCTTGGAGCGGGAGGGCTTGGATGAGCAGTTCTTC. It is translated as CASSLEREGLDEQFF. Looking up the rest from reference TRBV5-1 and TRBJ2-1 gives the full variable domain: KAGVTQTPRYLIKTRGQQVTLSCSPISGHRSVSWYQQTPGQGLQFLFEYFSETQRNKGNFPGRFSGRQFSNSRSEMNVSTLELGDSALYLCASSLEREGLDEQFFGPGTRLTVL.

This clonotype appeared a few times. J is TRBJ1-2 and V is TRBV30, with TRBD1 as a possible D gene (6 bases). This CDR3 comprises 13 residues. Between the trimmed V and J ends, which lost 2 bases and 4 bases, there was a span of 11 bases. From germline, CDR1 is GTSNPN and CDR2 SVGIG (reference sequence). This CDR3 is CAWSQGGGYGYTF. The CDR3 DNA sequence: TGTGCCTGGAGTCAAGGAGGGGGCTATGGCTACACCTTC.

The chain is built from TRBV3-1 and TRBJ2-1; 10 nucleotides line up with TRBD2. From germline, CDR1 is LGHDT and CDR2 YNNKEL (reference sequence). The trim removed 4 bases at V and 8 bases at J, leaving 17 bases unmatched. The CDR3 covers 18 residues. In nucleotides, the CDR3 is TGTGCCAGCAGCCGGGGGGAATGGTTACTAGCGGGAAGGGATGAGCAGTTCTTC. The encoded protein is CASSRGEWLLAGRDEQFF.

In its sample, this clonotype was seen many times. The chain combines TRBV5-1 with TRBJ2-1; 12 positions agree with TRBD2. With V trimmed by 3 bases and J by 7 bases, 11 bases remained unmatched. There are 17 residues in the CDR3. The V gene's germline CDR1 is SGHRS and CDR2 YFSETQ. CDR3 nucleotides: TGCGCCAGCAGCTCCTCCCTAGCGGGAGGGTTGAGTAATGAGCAGTTCTTC. Translated: CASSSSLAGGLSNEQFF. Drawing the rest from reference TRBV5-1 and TRBJ2-1, the complete variable domain is KAGVTQTPRYLIKTRGQQVTLSCSPISGHRSVSWYQQTPGQGLQFLFEYFSETQRNKGNFPGRFSGRQFSNSRSEMNVSTLELGDSALYLCASSSSLAGGLSNEQFFGPGTRLTVL.

This clonotype was seen at least ten times. The genes are TRBV12-3 or TRBV12-4 and TRBJ2-5; TRBD2 aligns across 9 bases. With V trimmed by 6 bases and J by 2 bases, 7 bases remained unmatched. The length of the CDR3 is 15 residues. CDR3 DNA sequence: TGTGCCAGCAGAGCTAGCGGGAAGGGTCAAGAGACCCAGTACTTC. Translating gives CASRASGKGQETQYF.

This chain uses TRBV7-2 with TRBJ1-2; the match to TRBD1 covers 8 bases. This CDR3 is 15 amino acids long. J gave up 4 bases and V 2 bases, and 6 bases lay outside the gene matches. Germline CDR1 is SGHTA and CDR2 is FQGNSA. The CDR3 sequence: CASSLSFGQGYGYTF. The CDR3 nucleotides are TGTGCCAGCAGCTTAAGCTTCGGACAGGGCTATGGCTACACCTTC.

J is TRBJ2-5 and V is TRBV7-8, with 14 bases lining up with TRBD2. Looked up from germline, CDR1 is SGHVS and CDR2 is FQNEAQ. V lost 5 bases, J lost 5 bases, and 7 bases stayed unmatched. The CDR3 sequence is 16 residues long. The CDR3 region has the DNA TGTGCCAGCAGCCGACTAGCGGGAGGGTATGGGGAGACCCAGTACTTC. This gives the protein CASSRLAGGYGETQYF. Using reference TRBV7-8 and TRBJ2-5 for the parts outside the CDR3, the full variable domain is GAGVSQSPRYKVAKRGQDVALRCDPISGHVSLFWYQQALGQGPEFLTYFQNEAQLDKSGLPSDRFFAERPEGSVSTLKIQRTQQEDSAVYLCASSRLAGGYGETQYFGPGTRLLVL.

The chain joins TRBV10-1 to TRBJ2-3; the D gene is possibly TRBD2 (7 bases). This CDR3 comprises 12 residues. The V and J ends lost 6 bases and 10 bases respectively, with 14 bases between them. Germline lookup yields CDR1 WNHNN and CDR2 SYGVQD (reference sequence). As DNA, the CDR3 is TGCGCCAGCAGCGGCGGGGGCTGGGCGCAGTATTTT. Amino acids: CASSGGGWAQYF.

This clonotype showed up many times. The V gene is TRBV30, the J gene TRBJ2-5; D is possibly TRBD2 (5 bases). V was pared by 8 bases and J by 2 bases, with 21 bases between. Germline values: CDR1 GTSNPN, CDR2 SVGIG (reference sequence). The CDR3 loop spans 15 amino acids. Here the CDR3 reads CAGPFAGEEQETQYF. As DNA, the CDR3 is TGTGCCGGTCCGTTCGCGGGCGAGGAACAAGAGACCCAGTACTTC. The full variable domain, in which reference TRBV30 and TRBJ2-5 provide the parts outside the CDR3, is SQTIHQWPATLVQPVGSPLSLECTVEGTSNPNLYWYRQAAGRGLQLLFYSVGIGQISSEVPQNLSASRPQDRQFILSSKKLLLSDSGFYLCAGPFAGEEQETQYFGPGTRLLVL.

This clonotype occurred many times. V is TRBV30 and J is TRBJ1-1; weak D call: TRBD1 (6 bases). The CDR3 is 17 residues long. V shed 0 bases and J shed 0 bases, with 17 bases lying between them. Germline V gene sequence: CDR1 GTSNPN, CDR2 SVGIG (reference sequence). The CDR3 protein is CAWSVLWGQRMNTEAFF. Written as DNA, the CDR3 is TGTGCCTGGAGTGTACTATGGGGGCAAAGGATGAACACTGAAGCTTTCTTT.

The count of this clonotype is one. Germline and junction disagree at one end, which may indicate a read error. The chain employs TRBV19 and TRBJ2-7, with D possibly matching TRBD2 (5 bases). Germline V lookup: CDR1 LNHDA, CDR2 SQIVND (reference sequence). CDR3 length: 16 residues. In DNA, the CDR3 is TGTGCCAGTAGTAGAGGACTGGATATTAGCTCCTACAAGCAGTACTTC. Its protein product is CASSRGLDISSYKQYF.

In this sample, this clonotype turned up many times. At one end the junction does not follow the germline gene, possibly because of a read error. V gene TRBV30 combines with J gene TRBJ2-7; no reliable D call. The CDR3 has 14 amino acids. Germline loops: CDR1 GTSNPN, CDR2 SVGIG (reference sequence). CDR3 bases: TGTGCCTGGAATTTGAGACTGCCCTCCGACGAGCAGTACTTC. The encoded protein is CAWNLRLPSDEQYF.

This clonotype was counted between two and nine times. The rearrangement joins TRBV2 to TRBJ1-6; D may be TRBD1 (5 bases). CDR3 length equals 13 residues. V was clipped by 6 bases and J by 7 bases, with 10 bases between them. Looked up from germline, CDR1 is SNHLY and CDR2 is FYNNEI. CDR3: CASRGEGNSPLHF. DNA for the CDR3: TGTGCCAGCAGAGGGGAAGGGAATTCACCCCTCCACTTT.

V gene TRBV6-1 combines with J gene TRBJ2-1; D remains ambiguous. V gave up 1 base and J gave up 6 bases, with 10 bases separating them. This CDR3 spans 14 amino acids. The germline CDR1 and CDR2 sequences are MNHNS and SASEGT. CDR3 sequence (DNA): TGTGCCAGCAGTGAAGGGGCTACCTTCAATGAGCAGTTCTTC. The encoded protein is CASSEGATFNEQFF.

This clonotype was found many times. This sequence joins TRBV28 and TRBJ2-1; possibly TRBD1 for D (6 bases). The CDR3 is made up of 13 amino acids. Trimming removed 5 bases from V and 8 bases from J, with 13 bases in between. The germline V gene has CDR1 MDHEN and CDR2 SYDVKM. CDR3 sequence reads: CASSPGTIDEQFF. CDR3 nucleotides: TGTGCCAGCAGTCCCGGGACAATCGATGAGCAGTTCTTC.

This clonotype was seen only a few times. The chain joins TRBV6-1 to TRBJ2-2, with 7 bases that match TRBD1. CDR1 and CDR2 (germline): MNHNS, SASEGT. This CDR3 is 15 amino acids long. V dropped 5 bases and J dropped 5; count of bases not matched to a gene: 8. The DNA of the CDR3 is TGTGCCAGCAGTACCCGACAGGGTTGGACCGGGGAGCTGTTTTTT. Its translation is CASSTRQGWTGELFF.